The 6 T cell receptor beta chains in this list originate from one sample, sequenced in a study of T cells in Graves' hyperthyroidism and ophthalmopathy. RNA transcripts served as the template for amplifying TCR beta CDR3 regions. The study used the HTBI primer set for a first-round RT-PCR of the TCR CDR3. TCRdb ran MiXCR on the multiplex PCR reads and lists one entry per CDR3 protein. The data contain 92,000 or so distinct CDR3 sequences, just over 50% of them singletons. Sequenced input: blood. The receptors derive from a woman aged 40 to 50 with Graves' hyperthyroidism.

As DNA, the CDR3 is TGCAGTGCTAGTGCCGGTACAATGGGGGATGGTGGTCAGCCCCAGCATTTT. Protein: CSASAGTMGDGGQPQHF. The J gene is TRBJ1-5, the V gene TRBV20-1, with D maybe TRBD1 (5 bases). The V and J ends lost 3 bases and 6 bases respectively, with 24 bases between them. There are 17 residues in the CDR3. Germline V gene data show CDR1 as DFQATT and CDR2 as SNEGSKA (reference sequence).

Comment on this clonotype: No conserved phenylalanine or tryptophan ends this CDR3, so it is likely a read error. The gene calls are TRBV10-3 and TRBJ2-5; 10 nucleotides line up with TRBD2. The V gene's germline CDR1 is ENHRY and CDR2 SYGVKD. CDR3 length: 14 residues. Germline trimming cut 8 bases from V and 5 bases from J; bases unmatched to any gene: 8. Here the CDR3 reads CAIGLAGAVETQYL. DNA of the CDR3: TGTGCCATCGGGCTAGCGGGAGCGGTGGAGACCCAGTACCTC.

The chain joins TRBV2 to TRBJ1-1; D not certain. The CDR3 is made up of 14 amino acids. Germline V CDR1 and CDR2: SNHLY, FYNNEI. Trimming removed 0 bases from V and 7 bases from J, with 12 bases in between. This chain's CDR3 is CASSEAGKAREAFF. The CDR3 region has the DNA TGTGCCAGCAGTGAAGCGGGCAAAGCGCGTGAAGCTTTCTTT.

This clonotype was counted at least ten times. J is TRBJ1-6 and V is TRBV6-5; TRBD1 is a possible D gene (5 bases). The CDR3 runs to 14 residues. Germline assignment: CDR1 MNHEY and CDR2 SVGAGI. Deletions cut 4 bases from V and 5 bases from J, with 9 bases between. The CDR3 DNA sequence: TGTGCCAGCAGTTTCAGGGTAGATAATTCACCCCTCCACTTT. Residues: CASSFRVDNSPLHF.

Only a few counts were recorded for this clonotype. The V gene is TRBV28, the J gene TRBJ2-6, with unresolved D. Germline V CDR1 and CDR2: MDHEN, SYDVKM. V was shortened by 7 bases and J by 0 bases, with 10 bases between the two germline ends. The CDR3 length is 15 residues. The CDR3 DNA is TGTGCCAGCACGGAATGGAACTCTGGGGCCAACGTCCTGACTTTC. This sequence encodes CASTEWNSGANVLTF.

The chain joins TRBV10-2 to TRBJ2-5; 7 nucleotides match TRBD1. This CDR3 is built from 11 residues. Germline CDR1 reads WSHSY; CDR2 reads SAAADI. This CDR3 reads CVRQGAETQYF. The CDR3 nucleotides are TGCGTCCGACAGGGTGCGGAGACCCAGTACTTC.